The rows below give T cell receptor beta chains drawn from one sample of a study of high-grade serous ovarian cancer treatment subgroups. The assay was immunoSEQ multiplex PCR, and TCRdb's table has in-frame clones only and misses some. The repertoire holds about 7,700 clones, approximately 72% seen once, with more than 5% in the top ten. The sequenced material came from tumor tissue. All receptors derive from a human donor with high-grade serous ovarian cancer. Each CDR3 is given with its conserved first and last residue. A D gene is named only where the DNA matches it firmly. The size field is filled for only some rows; it gives once, few, many or a size class.

D gene	CDR3 length	V gene	J gene	clone size	CDR3 protein	CDR3 DNA
TRBD1	14	TRBV14	TRBJ2-7	-	CASSLVGTGNEQYF	TGTGCCAGCAGTCTCGTTGGGACAGGGAACGAGCAGTACTTC
-	13	TRBV28	TRBJ1-5	once	CASRPPGNQPQHF	TGTGCCAGCAGGCCTCCGGGCAATCAGCCCCAGCATTTT
-	15	TRBV5-4	TRBJ2-3	-	CASSPDGGRRDTQYF	TGTGCCAGCAGCCCTGACGGGGGACGGCGGGATACGCAGTATTTT
TRBD1	14	TRBV7-2	TRBJ2-3	-	CASSTDRGTDTQYF	TGTGCCAGCAGCACGGACAGGGGCACAGATACGCAGTATTTT
-	16	TRBV6-5	TRBJ1-2	few	CASSYSIGAWWFGYTF	TGTGCCAGCAGTTACTCGATCGGCGCCTGGTGGTTTGGCTACACCTTC
TRBD2	15	TRBV2	TRBJ2-1	-	CASSLPGTSPNEQFF	TGTGCCAGCAGTCTACCCGGGACTAGCCCTAATGAGCAGTTCTTC
-	15	TRBV6-5	TRBJ2-6	-	CASSYWGTGANVLTF	TGTGCCAGCAGTTACTGGGGGACTGGGGCCAACGTCCTGACTTTC
TRBD2	10	TRBV11-2	TRBJ2-7	-	CAWGGYEQYF	TGTGCCTGGGGGGGGTACGAGCAGTACTTC
-	14	TRBV27	TRBJ2-7	-	CASSLNRDTPEQYF	TGTGCCAGCAGTCTAAACAGGGACACGCCCGAGCAGTACTTC
TRBD1	13	TRBV6-6	TRBJ2-7	-	CASRLQGALEQYF	TGTGCCAGCAGACTACAGGGGGCTCTAGAGCAGTACTTC
-	17	TRBV5-3	TRBJ1-1	few	CARSLVQGISMNTEAFF	TGTGCCAGAAGCTTGGTTCAGGGTATTAGCATGAACACTGAAGCTTTCTTT
TRBD2	18	TRBV19	TRBJ2-6	-	CASSTRTSGISGANVLTF	TGTGCCAGTAGTACGAGGACTAGCGGGATCTCTGGGGCCAACGTCCTGACTTTC
TRBD2	13	TRBV7-2	TRBJ2-7	-	CASSGRELYEQYF	TGTGCCAGCAGTGGGCGGGAGCTCTACGAGCAGTACTTC
TRBD2	16	TRBV7-2	TRBJ2-5	-	CASSLTSGRAQETQYF	TGTGCCAGCAGCCTAACTAGCGGGAGGGCCCAAGAGACCCAGTACTTC
-	14	TRBV15	TRBJ2-3	few	CATSRDRVADTQYF	TGTGCCACCAGCAGAGACAGGGTTGCAGATACGCAGTATTTT
-	13	TRBV14	TRBJ1-1	few	CASSRDVGSEAFF	TGTGCCAGCAGCAGGGACGTTGGTTCTGAAGCTTTCTTT
-	14	TRBV5-6	TRBJ1-5	-	CASSSLGGNQPQHF	TGTGCCAGCAGCTCCCTTGGAGGGAATCAGCCCCAGCATTTT